The 22 T cell receptor beta chains given below trace back to one sample, sequenced in a study of early stage breast cancer tumors. The table came from immunoSEQ multiplex PCR; TCRdb's copy has only in-frame clones and leaves some out. The data hold some 20,000 clones, with around 83% observed a single time. Sequenced: blood. The receptor source for this set is a person between 65 and 79 years old with breast cancer.

The chain is built from TRBV6-1 and TRBJ1-5, with TRBD1 matching 9 bases. Per germline, CDR1 MNHNS and CDR2 SASEGT. The CDR3 length is 15 residues. Trimming cost V 6 bases and J 7 bases; bases outside gene matches: 10. The CDR3, as DNA: TGTGCCAGCAGCAACAAAGGGACAGGGAAACAGCCCCAGCATTTT. Amino acid sequence: CASSNKGTGKQPQHF.

The chain couples TRBV15 to TRBJ1-2, with D perhaps TRBD1 (6 bases). Per germline, CDR1 LNHNV and CDR2 YYDKDF (reference sequence). The CDR3 is made up of 13 amino acids. V lost 6 bases to trimming and J lost 4 bases, with 12 bases between them. CDR3: CATRPQGSYGYTF. CDR3 coding DNA: TGTGCCACCAGACCTCAGGGGAGCTATGGCTACACCTTC. The whole variable domain, filled in from reference TRBV15 and TRBJ1-2, reads DAMVIQNPRYQVTQFGKPVTLSCSQTLNHNVMYWYQQKSSQAPKLLFHYYDKDFNNEADTPDNFQSRRPNTSFCFLDIRSPGLGDTAMYLCATRPQGSYGYTFGSGTRLTVV.

The chain joins TRBV30 to TRBJ2-7; tentative D call: TRBD1 (6 bases). This CDR3 has 13 residues. In germline, CDR1 is GTSNPN, CDR2 SVGIG (reference sequence). Trimming cost V 0 bases and J 1 base, with 7 bases left between them. The CDR3 spells CAWSVQGSYEQYF. CDR3 coding DNA: TGTGCCTGGAGTGTACAGGGTTCCTACGAGCAGTACTTC.

The chain couples TRBV18 to TRBJ2-7, with a weak D call TRBD1 (6 bases). Germline values: CDR1 KGHSH, CDR2 LQKENI. CDR3 length: 15 amino acids. The V end lost 2 bases, the J end lost 2 bases, and 13 bases lay between the germline ends. CDR3 nucleotide sequence: TGTGCCAGCTCACCAGTGACAGGAAATACCTACGAGCAGTACTTC. Protein: CASSPVTGNTYEQYF.

The chain employs TRBV5-1 and TRBJ2-1; D unresolved. Germline CDR1 is SGHRS and CDR2 is YFSETQ. The CDR3 extends over 15 amino acids. The ends were cut back, 2 bases at V and 0 bases at J, with 9 bases in the middle. CDR3: CASSFGSSSYNEQFF. The CDR3 DNA reads as TGCGCCAGCAGCTTTGGCTCAAGCTCCTACAATGAGCAGTTCTTC.

The chain combines TRBV5-1 with TRBJ1-2; D not resolved. Per germline, CDR1 SGHRS and CDR2 YFSETQ. The V end was cut by 3 bases, the J end by 4 bases, with 10 bases between. The CDR3 contains 13 residues. The CDR3 loop is CASSSTFSYGYTF. CDR3 sequence (DNA): TGCGCCAGCAGCTCGACATTCAGCTATGGCTACACCTTC.

The chain links TRBV5-6 to TRBJ2-2; TRBD1 is a possible D gene (6 bases). The CDR3 has 15 residues. Trimming shortened V by 0 bases and J by 4 bases, and 10 bases separated the two germline ends. Germline V CDR1 and CDR2: SGHDT, YYEEEE. The CDR3 spells CASSLEMTGTGELFF. The CDR3, as DNA: TGTGCCAGCAGCTTGGAAATGACAGGCACCGGGGAGCTGTTTTTT.

This chain uses TRBV7-9 with TRBJ2-1; D unclear. From germline, CDR1 is SEHNR and CDR2 FQNEAQ (reference sequence). This CDR3 contains 15 residues. The V end lost 7 bases, the J end lost 0 bases, and 13 bases lay between the germline ends. The CDR3 DNA sequence: TGTGCCAGCATCCCAAAAACGGGCTCCTACAATGAGCAGTTCTTC. Translation: CASIPKTGSYNEQFF.

This clone has a handful of counts. The chain recombines TRBV10-3 with TRBJ2-7; D not certain. This CDR3 is 11 amino acids long. V lost 3 bases to trimming and J lost 4 bases, with 4 bases between them. The germline CDR1 and CDR2 sequences are ENHRY and SYGVKD. CDR3 loop: CAISEAYEQYF. CDR3 sequence (DNA): TGTGCCATCAGTGAAGCATACGAGCAGTACTTC.

This clone was found a few times. The V and J genes are TRBV5-1 and TRBJ1-2; D may be TRBD1 (6 bases). The CDR3 sequence is 14 residues long. Germline lookup yields CDR1 SGHRS and CDR2 YFSETQ. V lost 1 base and J 2 bases, leaving 9 bases between the germline ends. The CDR3: CASSLYQGNYGYTF. DNA for the CDR3: TGCGCCAGCAGCTTGTACCAGGGGAACTATGGCTACACCTTC.

The gene calls are TRBV9 and TRBJ2-5, with 7 bases identical to TRBD1. V lost 9 bases and J lost 4; bases outside the gene matches: 9. The CDR3 runs 13 residues. Germline V gives CDR1 SGDLS, CDR2 YYNGEE. The CDR3 loop reads CATSRGQGETQYF. The CDR3 DNA reads TGTGCCACCTCGAGGGGGCAGGGAGAGACCCAGTACTTC.

This clone has just one count. A junction boundary mismatches the germline segment, possibly from a read error. The chain combines TRBV27 with TRBJ1-6; unclear D gene. The CDR3 loop spans 14 amino acids. Germline CDR1 reads MNHEY; CDR2 reads SMNVEV (reference sequence). CDR3 sequence: CASIGLSSGSPLHF. CDR3 nucleotide sequence: TGTGCGAGCATAGGGTTGTCGAGCGGCTCACCCCTCCACTTT.

The CDR3 sequence: CASSLATSGGYEQYF. CDR3 nucleotides: TGTGCCAGCAGCTTAGCGACTAGCGGGGGCTACGAGCAGTACTTC. The J gene is TRBJ2-7, the V gene TRBV7-8, with TRBD2 identical over 12 bases. V lost 0 bases, J lost 3 bases, and 0 bases stayed unmatched. This CDR3 has 15 residues. Germline CDR1 reads SGHVS; CDR2 reads FQNEAQ.

The chain has TRBV29-1 and TRBJ1-2, with 7 bases matching TRBD1. V dropped 8 bases and J dropped 0; count of bases not matched to a gene: 6. The germline V gene has CDR1 SQVTM and CDR2 ANQGSEA. The CDR3 contains 13 residues. The CDR3 bases are TGCAGCACCGCAGACAGGGCTAACTATGGCTACACCTTC. Its protein product is CSTADRANYGYTF.

The chain uses TRBV5-8 and TRBJ2-5; 10 bases align to TRBD1. The V gene's germline CDR1 is SGHTS and CDR2 YDEGEE. Trimming removed 4 bases from V and 2 bases from J; junction bases left unmatched: 5. The CDR3 consists of 15 residues. This CDR3 is CASSGGDRGQETQYF. The CDR3, as DNA: TGTGCCAGCAGCGGCGGGGACAGGGGACAAGAGACCCAGTACTTC.

V and J are TRBV6-5 and TRBJ1-2; D remains ambiguous. Germline CDR1 is MNHEY and CDR2 is SVGAGI. The V end lost 6 bases, the J end lost 1 base, and 12 bases lay between the germline ends. This CDR3 has 14 residues. The CDR3 region has the DNA TGTGCCAGCAGCCCATCGAGCCTTAACTATGGCTACACCTTC. Translating it yields CASSPSSLNYGYTF.

This clone has a handful of counts. The chain carries TRBV11-2 and TRBJ2-7; 12 bases agree with TRBD1. This CDR3 comprises 16 residues. V dropped 3 bases and J dropped 4; count of bases not matched to a gene: 7. CDR1 is SGHAT, CDR2 FQNNGV, per germline. The CDR3 spells CASSFSGTGGVYEQYF. CDR3 sequence (DNA): TGTGCCAGCAGCTTCTCCGGGACAGGGGGCGTGTACGAGCAGTACTTC.

The chain carries TRBV6-5 and TRBJ1-3; 7 bases agree with TRBD1. Germline-derived CDR1 and CDR2 are MNHEY and SVGAGI. This CDR3 contains 14 residues. Germline trimming cut 3 bases from V and 2 bases from J; bases unmatched to any gene: 1. This CDR3 is CASSYGTAGNTIYF. CDR3 coding DNA: TGTGCCAGCAGTTATGGGACAGCTGGAAACACCATATATTTT.

The V gene is TRBV13, the J gene TRBJ2-5; 8 positions agree with TRBD2. The CDR3 spans 15 residues. After removal of 3 bases from V and 7 bases from J, the junction contained 10 bases not matched to a gene. CDR1 is PRHDT and CDR2 is FYEKMQ in the germline V gene (reference sequence). The CDR3: CASSFSGTRGGTQYF. As DNA, the CDR3 is TGTGCCAGCAGCTTCTCCGGGACTAGAGGCGGGACCCAGTACTTC.

This clone was seen a handful of times. This chain connects TRBV14 to TRBJ1-1; the D is unclear. Trimming took 2 bases from V and 4 from J, leaving 8 bases between them. CDR3 length equals 13 residues. CDR1 and CDR2 from the germline V gene are SGHDN and FVKESK. The chain's CDR3 is CASSQSRRTEAFF. The CDR3 DNA reads as TGTGCCAGCAGCCAATCCAGGCGCACTGAAGCTTTCTTT.

The chain links TRBV5-1 to TRBJ1-1; 12 bases fit TRBD1. CDR3 length: 15 residues. Germline V gives CDR1 SGHRS, CDR2 YFSETQ. Trimming at V came to 3 bases and at J to 6 bases, leaving 6 bases not matched to a gene. In DNA, the CDR3 is TGCGCCAGCAGCTACTCGGGACAGGGGGCTTCTGAAGCTTTCTTT. Translation: CASSYSGQGASEAFF.

Here the CDR3 reads CASSSLPGTANSPLHF. The CDR3 coding sequence is TGCGCCAGCAGCTCGCTCCCCGGGACAGCTAATTCACCCCTCCACTTT. The chain carries TRBV5-1 and TRBJ1-6; 7 nucleotides line up with TRBD1. Trimming at V came to 3 bases and at J to 6 bases, leaving 9 bases not matched to a gene. Germline CDR1 SGHRS, CDR2 YFSETQ. The CDR3 runs to 16 residues.